Listed below are T cell receptor beta chains from one sample, sequenced in a study of blood T cell repertoires in COVID-19. The method was immunoSEQ multiplex PCR; TCRdb's version includes in-frame clones alone and lacks a portion of them. The data contain about 200,000 clones, 75% to 85% of them singletons. The material sequenced was peripheral blood. The receptors were gathered from a human donor in a cohort sampled during active COVID-19. Both conserved end residues are part of each CDR3. A D gene is named only where the DNA matches it firmly. Some rows mark clone size as missing; the rest say once, few, many or name a class of expanded clone.

j_gene: TRBJ2-3
v_gene: TRBV5-1
abundance: .
d_gene: TRBD1
CDR3nt: TGCGCCAGCAGCACGACAGGGGCTAGCACAGATACGCAGTATTTT
CDR3aa: CASSTTGASTDTQYF

j_gene: TRBJ2-7
v_gene: TRBV28
abundance: .
d_gene: TRBD1
CDR3nt: TGTGCCAGCAGGGACAGGGGGCCCTACGAGCAGTACTTC
CDR3aa: CASRDRGPYEQYF

j_gene: TRBJ2-3
v_gene: TRBV28
abundance: .
d_gene: .
CDR3nt: TGTGCCAGCAGCCCGCCGGTCACAGATACGCAGTATTTT
CDR3aa: CASSPPVTDTQYF

j_gene: TRBJ2-2
v_gene: TRBV28
abundance: .
d_gene: .
CDR3nt: TGTGCCAGCAGCCGCAGACAGGGAGGAACCGGGGAGCTGTTTTTT
CDR3aa: CASSRRQGGTGELFF

j_gene: TRBJ1-2
v_gene: TRBV6-6
abundance: once
d_gene: .
CDR3nt: TGTGCCAGCAAGTCGAGCACCCCCTATGGCTACACCTTC
CDR3aa: CASKSSTPYGYTF

j_gene: TRBJ1-1
v_gene: TRBV6-5
abundance: .
d_gene: .
CDR3nt: TGTGCCAGCAGCGGTGATCTGTATGAAGCTTTCTTT
CDR3aa: CASSGDLYEAFF

j_gene: TRBJ2-7
v_gene: TRBV28
abundance: .
d_gene: TRBD2
CDR3nt: TGTGCCAGCAGTTTGGGGACTAGCGGGAGGGCCGAGCAGTACTTC
CDR3aa: CASSLGTSGRAEQYF

j_gene: TRBJ2-7
v_gene: TRBV28
abundance: .
d_gene: .
CDR3nt: TGTGCCAGCAGCCCAAGGTGGGGGCCCTACGAGCAGTACTTC
CDR3aa: CASSPRWGPYEQYF

j_gene: TRBJ2-3
v_gene: TRBV5-8
abundance: .
d_gene: TRBD1
CDR3nt: TGTGCCAGCAGCTTGTCCCAGGGGGCTTACACAGATACGCAGTATTTT
CDR3aa: CASSLSQGAYTDTQYF

j_gene: TRBJ1-5
v_gene: TRBV4-2
abundance: once
d_gene: TRBD1
CDR3nt: TGTGCCAGCAGCCTCATAACAGGGGACCAAAGGCAGCCCCAGCATTTT
CDR3aa: CASSLITGDQRQPQHF

j_gene: TRBJ2-3
v_gene: TRBV10-3
abundance: .
d_gene: .
CDR3nt: TGTGCCATCGCTTCCGGGGAGTTAAGCACAGATACGCAGTATTTT
CDR3aa: CAIASGELSTDTQYF

j_gene: TRBJ2-3
v_gene: TRBV14
abundance: .
d_gene: .
CDR3nt: TGTGCCAGCAGCACCCGGACTACCAGGCGCACAGATACGCAGTATTTT
CDR3aa: CASSTRTTRRTDTQYF